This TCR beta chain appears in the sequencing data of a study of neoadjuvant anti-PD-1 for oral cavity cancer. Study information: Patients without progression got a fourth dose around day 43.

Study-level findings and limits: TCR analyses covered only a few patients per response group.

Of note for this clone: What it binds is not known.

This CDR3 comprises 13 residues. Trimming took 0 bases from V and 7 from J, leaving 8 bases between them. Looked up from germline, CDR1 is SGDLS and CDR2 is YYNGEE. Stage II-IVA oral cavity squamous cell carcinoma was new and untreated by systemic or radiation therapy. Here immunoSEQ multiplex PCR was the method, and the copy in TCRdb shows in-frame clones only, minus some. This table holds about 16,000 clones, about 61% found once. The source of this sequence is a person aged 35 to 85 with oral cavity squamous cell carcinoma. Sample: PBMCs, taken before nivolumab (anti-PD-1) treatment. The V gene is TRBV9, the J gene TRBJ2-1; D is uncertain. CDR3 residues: CASSVDQVNEQFF. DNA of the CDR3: TGTGCCAGCAGCGTAGACCAGGTTAATGAGCAGTTCTTC.